This T cell receptor beta chain was documented in a study of T cell changes during pregnancy in multiple sclerosis. The CDR3 is 14 residues long. V lost 3 bases, J lost 1 base, and 10 bases lay in between. Per the germline V gene, CDR1 is ENHRY and CDR2 is SYGVKD. TCRdb keeps only in-frame clones here, not all; method: immunoSEQ multiplex PCR. Of about 100,000 clones listed, about 91% are singletons. The V call is TRBV10-3, the J call TRBJ2-7; D remains ambiguous. This specimen was peripheral blood, taken in the second trimester of pregnancy. The origin of this receptor is a female donor with multiple sclerosis, enrolled in a pregnancy study. Here the CDR3 DNA reads TGTGCCATCAGTGATTACACCGCATCCTACGAGCAGTACTTC. It specifies CAISDYTASYEQYF.